Below, one T cell receptor (beta chain) is given with its context. Its antigen is unidentified. The source of the sample is a study of T cells after yellow fever vaccination. General study results and limits: Some clonotypes were seen in both the CD4 and the CD8 compartments. These made up a small share and likely arose from convergent recombination. Booster samples showed a return of most primary-vaccination clones (about 97% CD4, about 87% CD8). Contamination of FACS-sorted repertoires by abundant clonotypes from the bulk population could occur.

Trimming shortened V by 3 bases and J by 2 bases, and 7 bases separated the two germline ends. Germline V gene sequence: CDR1 LGHDT, CDR2 YNNKEL (reference sequence). This CDR3 has 13 amino acids. Template switching by 5'RACE produced TCR cDNA, adding a universal primer site and UMIs. Each CDR3 protein is one row after TCRdb ran MiXCR on the 5' RACE reads. The sample gives approximately 550,000 distinct CDR3 sequences, about 14% of which show up once; over 13% is in the top ten. J is TRBJ1-1 and V is TRBV3-1; D is undetermined. The material was PBMCs, obtained on the day of the yellow fever booster vaccination. The sequence derives from a man in his thirties or forties who received the YFV17D yellow fever vaccine. In nucleotides, the CDR3 is TGTGCCAGCAGCCACGGGAGAAACACTGAAGCTTTCTTT. Residues: CASSHGRNTEAFF.